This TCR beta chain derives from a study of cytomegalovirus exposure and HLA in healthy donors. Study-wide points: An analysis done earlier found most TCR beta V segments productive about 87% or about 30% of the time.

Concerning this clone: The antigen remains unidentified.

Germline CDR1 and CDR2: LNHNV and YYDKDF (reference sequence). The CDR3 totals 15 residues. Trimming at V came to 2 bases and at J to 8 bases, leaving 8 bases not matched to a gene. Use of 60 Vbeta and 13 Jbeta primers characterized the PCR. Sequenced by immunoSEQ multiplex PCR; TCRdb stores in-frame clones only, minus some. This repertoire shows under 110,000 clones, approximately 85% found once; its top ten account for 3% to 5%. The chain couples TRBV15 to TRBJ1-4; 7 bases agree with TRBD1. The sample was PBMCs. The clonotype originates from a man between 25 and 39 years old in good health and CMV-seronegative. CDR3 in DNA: TGTGCCACCAGCAGATACACAGGGGCTGGGGAAAAACTGTTTTTT. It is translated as CATSRYTGAGEKLFF.